This TCR beta chain was documented in a study of low-dose radiotherapy and immunotherapy resistance in tumors (dated by TCRdb to between 2021 and 2024). About the full investigation: Cohort 1 received 0.5 Gy per fraction every 2 weeks, with a prescribed total PTV dose of 6.5 Gy. Eight patients were included in the translational analysis, namely three from the first dose cohort plus the first five from the second dose cohort. Starting on cycle 1 day 1, patients took 300 mg of aspirin by mouth once daily for four cycles. The trial did not randomize participants into treatment groups. For Cohort 2, the dose was 1 Gy per fraction given every two weeks, adding up to 13 Gy in total across 26 weeks. Patients were given nivolumab as a 240 mg flat dose every two weeks and ipilimumab at 1 mg/kg every six weeks, with both drugs delivered intravenously. Cyclophosphamide 200 mg/m2 was given intravenously every two weeks, one day before each radiation and immunotherapy administration.

The junction carries 20 bases between V and J, which are trimmed by 5 bases and 5 bases respectively. For CDR1 and CDR2, the germline V gene lists SGHRS and YFSETQ. The CDR3 goes from the cysteine to the phenylalanine over 15 residues. Of all the DNA, just the CDR3 is kept, 45 bases in frame from base 1. The sample holds many counts of this clonotype. Its target antigen remains unknown. Base qualities are not provided; no much larger clone lies one nucleotide away. This sample's time point label indicates: after trial treatment. The sample's treatment or condition label, decoded: LDRT plus nivolumab, ipilimumab, low-dose cyclophosphamide and aspirin (RACIN trial). The donors took part in RACIN, a single-arm, phase I, dose-escalation trial that combined nivolumab, ipilimumab, aspirin, low-dose cyclophosphamide and low-dose radiotherapy. Eligible patients had advanced, TIL-negative solid tumors. Reads for this sample came from an Illumina HiSeq 2500. First-strand cDNA was synthesized with Superscript III and a set of TRAV- and TRBV-specific primers, covering both TCRalpha and TCRbeta chains. A roughly 20-cycle PCR with Phusion amplified the TCRs, pairing a constant-region primer with the adapter that was attached to the V primers. Amplification of the isolated mRNA was done with the MessageAmp II aRNA Amplification Kit, which involved a 16-hour in vitro transcription at 37 degrees C. The Dynabeads mRNA DIRECT Purification Kit was used to isolate the mRNA for TCR sequencing. Indexed Illumina adapters were added in a second Phusion PCR of 20 to 30 cycles, after which AMPure XP beads were used to purify the products. Per the authors' processing: Custom Perl scripts pooled TCR sequences encoding the same protein, removed out-of-frame sequences and computed each clonotype's abundance. Any TCR sequence backed by just one read was left out of the analysis. The metrics used to describe the repertoires included Shannon entropy, Gini index, clonality, richness, and the frequency of TCRs shared between repertoires. TCRdb reprocessing: public reads trimmed at Q25 with fastp, clones called with MiXCR, in-frame beta chains kept. Rows with a matching CDR3 protein are joined into one entry that keeps the most common DNA and genes. For this entry, the V and J calls and clone size follow TCRdb and not the study's own pipeline. Counted in this sample were about 97,000 distinct CDR3 sequences; around 20% of them appeared once. The top ten clonotypes cover 4.1% of the sample.

Sequences were derived from PBMCs, sampled after low-dose radiotherapy plus immunotherapy. The chain is encoded by TRBV5-1 joined to TRBJ2-7; possibly the D gene is TRBD2, per 5 matching bases. The sequence was obtained from a male donor with prostate cancer. CDR3 reads: CASSGGAGNVHEQYF. The nucleotide sequence reads as follows: TGCGCCAGCAGTGGTGGAGCCGGGAATGTTCACGAGCAGTACTTC.